The entry that follows covers one T cell receptor beta chain sequence. Trimming took off 3 bases at V and 0 bases at J, with 12 bases between the two ends. This CDR3 comprises 15 residues. Germline V lookup: CDR1 DFQATT, CDR2 SNEGSKA (reference sequence). This entry belongs to a study of T cell responses to AZD1222 COVID-19 vaccine. This table comes from immunoSEQ multiplex PCR, and its TCRdb copy is limited to in-frame clones, with some not included. In the table there are 120,000 or so clones, about nine tenths of which are singletons. Sequencing used peripheral blood, obtained on day 0 of AZD1222 vaccination. The origin of this receptor is an adult in good health. V gene TRBV20-1 combines with J gene TRBJ1-3, with D unresolved. The CDR3 nucleotides are TGCAGTGCTAGTATTAACGGGCGCTCTGGAAACACCATATATTTT. Residues: CSASINGRSGNTIYF.